This paragraph covers one T cell receptor beta chain sequence. Its antigen remains unidentified. This entry is derived from a study of OX40 agonist ivuxolimab in advanced cancers. Study-wide context: Dose-escalation subjects each had hepatocellular carcinoma, melanoma, renal cell or head and neck cancer. Whole-study findings and limits: Low clonal expansion, among the lowest seen, marked partial responders at 0.1-3.0 mg/kg. In the 0.1 to 3.0 mg/kg range, CD4+ and CD8+ blood T cells had expanded clonally by week 6.

From germline, CDR1 is MNHNY and CDR2 SVGAGI (reference sequence). Trimming stripped 2 bases from V and 3 bases from J, with 7 bases between. This CDR3 has 13 residues. Assay used: immunoSEQ multiplex PCR; TCRdb lists only in-frame clones, some missing. The sample has 70,000 to 80,000 clones, about three quarters seen once. The rearrangement joins TRBV6-6 to TRBJ2-5; perhaps TRBD2 as D (5 bases). This receptor was taken from an adult with an advanced solid tumor such as melanoma, head and neck, liver or kidney cancer. The specimen was CD4+ or CD8+ T cells sorted from blood, collected in a trial of the OX40 agonist ivuxolimab. Here the CDR3 reads CASSYGEKETQYF. As DNA, the CDR3 is TGTGCCAGCAGTTACGGGGAGAAAGAGACCCAGTACTTC.